This TCR beta chain was recovered during a study of human T cells and chemical hapten exposure. This clonotype was observed at least ten times. Antigen unknown. Germline CDR1 and CDR2: SGHTA and FQGNSA. This CDR3 has 14 amino acids. V was pared by 5 bases and J by 9 bases, with 10 bases of the junction left unmatched. Study-level points and caveats: Those TCRs sitting above 1 in 1000 frequency stayed the same with DPC sensitization.

As for time point: patch test 1, 2 weeks after DPC sensitization. Regarding treatment: therapeutic diphenylcyclopropenone sensitization with weekly scalp DPC. The library labeled individual cDNA molecules by adding unique molecular identifiers to them. TCRdb re-derived calls from the RACE reads in MiXCR, one entry per CDR3 protein. The table has about 360,000 distinct CDR3 sequences, around 5% seen once. The sequence came from a woman aged 50 to 65 with alopecia areata. Some clones in this sample may be carry-over from other donors' samples. V gene TRBV7-2 combines with J gene TRBJ1-1; 9 bases map to TRBD1. The sample here was whole blood, taken in connection with sensitization to the hapten diphenylcyclopropenone (DPC). The CDR3 sequence: CASSPWTGDSQAFF. The CDR3 DNA reads TGTGCCAGCAGCCCCTGGACAGGGGATAGTCAAGCTTTCTTT.